This T cell receptor (beta chain) appears in the sequencing data of a study of T cells in Graves' hyperthyroidism and ophthalmopathy (dated by TCRdb to about 2019). For the wider study: To identify distinguishing TCR V-J signatures, a discovery cohort of around 98 patients was used, comprising 40 to 45 with Graves' ophthalmopathy and 57 with stable Graves' hyperthyroidism. Once sampling was done, hyperthyroidism patients were given methimazole at a starting dose of 30 mg daily, whereas ophthalmopathy patients were given high-dose intravenous methylprednisolone. Prospective prediction of ophthalmopathy was tested in an independent validation cohort consisting of roughly 19 hyperthyroidism patients and approximately 16 patients who later progressed to ophthalmopathy. Thyroid tissue and blood T-cell repertoires from six Graves' hyperthyroidism patients were also compared in the study. The paper reports TCR Vbeta CDR3 sequencing of over 130 peripheral blood samples: around 45 ophthalmopathy, some 80 hyperthyroidism and about 17 progressor patients. The approximately 100 discovery patients were randomly divided into training and test sets at a 7:3 ratio.

Study-wide findings and limitations: Blood samples also contained most of the expanded thyroid clonotypes (frequency above 0.001), which suggests that blood repertoires may reflect thyroid immune responses. No statistical method was used to set the sample size in advance, and investigators knew the group allocation. Ophthalmopathy was separated from stable hyperthyroidism by a 13 V-J signature model, with 85% to 90% sensitivity and approximately 81% specificity obtained in cross-validation and 80%/75% obtained in testing. In validation, the model predicted progression to ophthalmopathy with 55% to 71% sensitivity and 72% to 85% specificity, a median of about six months before onset.

The study excluded patients with uncontrolled infections, other autoimmune diseases, pregnancy or lactation. Diagnoses were established on the basis of clinical symptoms, serum thyroxine and TRAb, thyroid ultrasound, and orbital computed tomography. Total RNA was extracted using Trizol reagent, and RNA quality was assessed on an Agilent 2100 Bioanalyzer. At least ten counts were recorded for this clonotype. Its antigen is still unknown. No clone much larger than this one lies a single base away; base qualities are absent. The germline V gene gives CDR1 as MGHRA and CDR2 as YSYEKL. The germline ends are 15 bases apart after V is trimmed by 6 bases and J by 7 bases. The cysteine opens and the phenylalanine closes a CDR3 of 14 amino acids. The CDR3 DNA has 42 bases and is translated from base 1. TCR beta CDR3 regions were amplified from RNA transcripts. The first round of RT-PCR for the TCR CDR3 was performed with the HTBI primer set and the Qiagen OneStep RT-PCR kit. Libraries were constructed in a second round of multiplex PCR, after which size selection and purification were carried out. The libraries were sequenced on an Illumina HiSeq2000 using paired-end 100 bp reads. Regarding the original processing steps: SOAPnuke was used to process the raw data, with reads discarded if the reads contained adapters or uncalled bases, had a mean Phred below 15, or lacked an exact constant-primer or identifier match. High-quality paired reads were merged using COPE v1.2.5, and each unique nucleotide sequence was defined as a clonotype. MiTCR v1.1 was used to align clonotypes to the IMGT TRBV, TRBD and TRBJ reference segments. Only V-J combinations with frequency above 0.0001, covering 98% to 99.2% of repertoires, were analysed. The TCS score was defined as the ratio of F50 (clonal expansion) to E x V (chaos), calculated using BLOSUM62-based TCRdist between CDR3 peptides within each V-J. Welch's t-statistics and random forest reduced 450 to 600 V-J features to roughly 13, which were used in a naive Bayes classifier (R e1071). The similarity between thyroid and blood repertoires was quantified using the Morisita-Horn index. Starting from the raw public reads, TCRdb applied fastp trimming at Q25, assembled clones with MiXCR and retained in-frame beta chains. Each entry merges the rows of one CDR3 protein and shows their most common DNA and genes. TCRdb, not the authors, supplied the V and J calls. Across this sample there are more than 500,000 distinct CDR3 sequences, with 35% to 55% seen only once. 15% to 20% of the sample lies in the top ten.

This receptor was obtained from an adult woman with Graves' disease, either hyperthyroidism or ophthalmopathy (not recorded which). This chain joins TRBV4-1 to TRBJ1-4, with the identity of the D gene unclear. Sample: peripheral blood or thyroid tissue (not recorded which). The CDR3 region: CASRLIPRGEKLFF. The DNA sequence is given as TGCGCCAGCAGGCTGATCCCGAGAGGTGAAAAACTGTTTTTT.